This TCR beta chain comes out of a study of blood T cell repertoires in COVID-19. About the research overall: The United States, Italy and Spain supplied acute and convalescent COVID-19 samples.

Authors' analysis steps: Amplification with reference gene primers provided the estimates of nucleated cell counts. The repertoire was sequenced with immunoSEQ multiplex PCR; TCRdb's copy has only in-frame clones and lacks some. V and J calls and clone size are those listed in that table; D and trimming were worked out from the DNA. The table lists some 400,000 clones, 70% to 90% of them singletons. Recruits, aged roughly 18 to 90 years, lived in approximately 26 US areas. V shed 3 bases and J shed 5 bases, with 8 bases lying between them. This CDR3 is built from 11 residues. Germline V CDR1 and CDR2: DFQATT, SNEGSKA (reference sequence).

The sample taken for sequencing was PBMCs or T cells enriched from blood (not recorded which). The rearrangement uses TRBV20-1 and TRBJ2-7; a possible D gene is TRBD1 (5 bases). The clonotype comes from a man aged 30-40 years who had recovered from COVID-19. The CDR3 is CSASWGHEQYF. The CDR3 DNA follows: TGCAGTGCTAGCTGGGGCCACGAGCAGTACTTC.